The source of this T cell receptor beta chain is a study of cytomegalovirus exposure and HLA in healthy donors. Study findings and constraints: Overall, around 150 TCR beta chains were annotated as cytomegalovirus-associated.

The method was immunoSEQ multiplex PCR; TCRdb's version includes in-frame clones alone and lacks a portion of them. The data hold 100,000 to 150,000 clones, with 95% to 97% observed a single time. Points on this clone: Its specificity is unknown.

Between the trimmed V and J ends, which lost 6 bases and 2 bases, there was a span of 9 bases. CDR3 length: 13 amino acids. In germline, CDR1 is WSHSY, CDR2 SAAADI. Sequenced input: PBMCs. This rearrangement joins TRBV10-2 to TRBJ2-3; D is uncertain. The origin of this receptor is a man between 18 and 29 years old in good health and CMV-seronegative. The CDR3 protein is CASSPKSTDTQYF. CDR3 nucleotide sequence: TGCGCCAGCAGCCCAAAATCCACAGATACGCAGTATTTT.